Listed here are 8 T cell receptor beta chains from one sample, sequenced in a study of Ad26.COV2.S vaccination and SARS-CoV-2 variants. Clones were read by immunoSEQ multiplex PCR, and TCRdb kept only the in-frame ones, dropping some. This table has nearly 7,000 clones, 84% appearing once. This specimen was peripheral blood, taken after recovery from COVID-19. These receptors originate from a human donor who had recovered from COVID-19.

The chain combines TRBV6-5 with TRBJ2-3, with D possibly matching TRBD2 (6 bases). V was shortened by 8 bases and J by 3 bases, with 15 bases between the two germline ends. This CDR3 region has 14 residues. The germline CDR1 and CDR2 sequences are MNHEY and SVGAGI. The CDR3 nucleotides are TGTGCCAGCCGAGCGGGTCGGTCGACAGATACGCAGTATTTT. Translation gives CASRAGRSTDTQYF.

CDR3 sequence reads: CASSHLDRVGEQFF. The CDR3 DNA reads as TGTGCCAGCAGTCACCTAGACAGGGTAGGCGAGCAGTTCTTC. The V call is TRBV6-5, the J call TRBJ2-1; TRBD1 matches at 7 bases. The CDR3 is made up of 14 amino acids. Trimming cost V 5 bases and J 10 bases; bases outside gene matches: 11. Germline CDR1 and CDR2: MNHEY and SVGAGI.

The rearrangement joins TRBV5-4 to TRBJ1-2; 7 positions match TRBD1. The CDR3 is made up of 15 amino acids. Unmatched junction bases numbered 10, after V lost 6 bases and J lost 2 bases. Germline assignment: CDR1 SGHNT and CDR2 YYREEE (reference sequence). The CDR3 here is CASTSGGRSNYGYTF. As DNA, the CDR3 is TGTGCCAGCACCTCAGGGGGGAGGTCCAACTATGGCTACACCTTC.

J is TRBJ2-5 and V is TRBV5-1; D call uncertain. Trimming stripped 5 bases from V and 1 base from J, with 9 bases between. Germline CDR1 and CDR2: SGHRS and YFSETQ. CDR3 length equals 13 residues. The CDR3 coding sequence is TGCGCCAGCAGTCCTGAAGGCCAAGAGACCCAGTACTTC. The encoded protein is CASSPEGQETQYF.

The chain carries TRBV29-1 and TRBJ2-7; the match to TRBD1 covers 7 bases. The CDR3 length is 14 residues. V lost 5 bases, J lost 0 bases, and 7 bases stayed unmatched. Germline V gene data show CDR1 as SQVTM and CDR2 as ANQGSEA. This CDR3 reads CSVSDRRSSYEQYF. In nucleotides, the CDR3 is TGCAGCGTTTCGGACAGGAGGAGCTCCTACGAGCAGTACTTC.

The chain is built from TRBV3-1 (or the pseudogene TRBV3-2) and TRBJ2-7; 8 bases map to TRBD1. The CDR3 totals 15 residues. The trim removed 5 bases at V and 2 bases at J, leaving 8 bases unmatched. CDR1 and CDR2 from the germline V gene are LGHDT and YNNKEL (reference sequence). This CDR3 is CASSGQQGVPYEQYF. In DNA, the CDR3 is TGTGCCAGCAGCGGGCAACAGGGGGTTCCCTACGAGCAGTACTTC.

The chain links TRBV7-8 to TRBJ1-1, with TRBD1 matching 8 bases. This CDR3 has 14 amino acids. Losses at the gene ends were 1 base for V and 7 bases for J; bases not matched to a gene: 5. Per the germline V gene, CDR1 is SGHVS and CDR2 is FQNEAQ. The CDR3 loop reads CASSLVGDRGEAFF. CDR3 DNA sequence: TGTGCCAGCAGCTTAGTCGGTGACAGGGGTGAAGCTTTCTTT.

The rearrangement joins TRBV6-5 to TRBJ2-7; TRBD2 aligns across 8 bases. V lost 0 bases, J lost 2 bases, and 6 bases stayed unmatched. CDR3 size: 16 residues. Germline V gene lookup returns CDR1 MNHEY and CDR2 SVGAGI. CDR3 sequence: CASSYSASGRAYEQYF. The DNA for the CDR3 is TGTGCCAGCAGTTACTCGGCTAGCGGGCGAGCCTACGAGCAGTACTTC.